The clone carrying this T cell receptor beta chain has a handful of counts. The data were taken from a study of T-cell reconstitution after alpha-beta-depleted transplantation in children. The junction had 15 bases not matched to a gene; V was cut back by 2 bases and J by 7 bases. The CDR3 spans 18 residues. CDR1 MNHEY and CDR2 SVGEGT come from the germline V gene. The authors prepared the TCRbeta library with unique molecular identifiers. TCRdb reanalysed the PCR reads using MiXCR and keeps one entry per CDR3 protein. The sample includes 610,000 or so distinct CDR3 sequences, over 20% seen only once; the top ten take less than 40%.

The rearrangement links TRBV6-2 or TRBV6-3 to TRBJ2-1; TRBD2 aligns across 9 bases. The sequence was collected from a boy under two years old with Wiskott-Aldrich syndrome, due to receive a stem cell transplant. The sequenced sample was PBMCs, obtained before TCRalphabeta/CD19-depleted stem cell transplant. The CDR3 sequence: CASSYMAGWLAGRNEQFF. In nucleotides, the CDR3 is TGTGCCAGCAGTTACATGGCCGGGTGGCTAGCGGGGAGAAATGAGCAGTTCTTC.